This T cell receptor (beta chain) was sequenced for a study of early T cells in non-severe SARS-CoV-2 infection (dated by TCRdb to the early 2020s). Some background on the complete study: TCR sequencing used bulk RNA from unsorted whole blood, so alpha and beta chains could not be paired. General conclusions and limits of the study: VDJdb matching was skewed toward anti-spike CD8 responses, so virus-specific expansions were likely underestimated and private and CD4 specificities were missed.

This clonotype was counted between two and nine times. Its antigen has not been determined. Base qualities are missing; no much larger clone stands one base away. The study was a case-control design nested within a healthcare worker cohort in London, UK, with weekly nasopharyngeal swab PCR tests and blood sampling. Healthcare workers were recruited between 23 and 31 March 2020, during the week of the UK lockdown, and were followed weekly for up to about 15 weeks. Receptor amplification or capture employed 5' RACE. The run used a NextSeq 500. Unique molecular identifiers were attached to individual cDNA molecules in the TCR library protocol so that sequencing error and PCR bias could be corrected. Both TCR alpha and beta chains were sequenced, and tight co-correlation was observed between alpha and beta sequence abundances in each sample. Per the authors' processing: Decombinator V4 was used to perform V gene, J gene and CDR3 annotation of TCR sequences. TCRs were defined as expanded if a significant change between any two time points was detected under a Poisson model with p below 0.0001. TCR abundances were normalised to the total number of TCRs sequenced per sample and were expressed as counts per million. MAIT TCRs were defined by TRAV1-2 paired with TRAJ12, TRAJ20 or TRAJ33, and iNKT TCRs by TRAV10 paired with TRAJ18. VDJdb, accessed on 1 November 2021, was searched for TCRs annotated for CMV, EBV and SARS-CoV-2, and TCRs annotated for more than one antigen were excluded. In-frame beta chains were kept once TCRdb had trimmed the public reads at Q25 with fastp and called clones with MiXCR. Identical CDR3 proteins give one entry, which carries the most common genes and DNA. TCRdb's processing, not the authors', yielded these V and J calls. For this sample there are tens of thousands of distinct CDR3 sequences; approximately 10% appear just once. 4.2% of the sample is taken by the ten largest.

From the cysteine through the phenylalanine, the CDR3 covers 17 amino acids. Just CDR3 DNA is preserved here, 51 bases in frame from base 1. The germline ends are 20 bases apart after V is trimmed by 5 bases and J by 4 bases. The germline V gene specifies SGHTA as CDR1 and FQGTGA as CDR2. The TCR was taken from an adult who was a healthcare worker with PCR-confirmed SARS-CoV-2 infection or an uninfected control (not recorded which). The sequenced sample consisted of whole blood. The rearrangement combines TRBV7-3 with TRBJ2-2; confidence is insufficient to name the D gene. The CDR3 reads as follows: CASSPKASVLSTGELFF. The sequenced DNA is TGTGCCAGCAGCCCTAAGGCCAGCGTGTTGAGCACCGGGGAGCTGTTTTTT.